The 32 T cell receptor beta chains below were found in one sample sequenced in a study of shared clonotypes between healthy human individuals. TCRdb keeps only in-frame clones here, not all; method: immunoSEQ multiplex PCR. The top ten hold 0.37% of the sample, which has approximately 2,300,000 clones, less than 95% seen once. Sequenced sample: naive CD4+ T cells from PBMCs. The subset denotes: CD45RA+ positively selected. The receptors stem from a man in his late teens or twenties in good health. Some clones in this sample may be carry-over from other donors' samples.

The genes are TRBV9 and TRBJ2-7, with 7 bases that match TRBD1. Germline V gene lookup returns CDR1 SGDLS and CDR2 YYNGEE. Unmatched junction bases numbered 5, after V lost 3 bases and J lost 2 bases. The CDR3 covers 14 residues. CDR3 sequence reads: CASSAFGQAYEQYF. DNA for the CDR3: TGTGCCAGCAGCGCGTTCGGACAGGCCTACGAGCAGTACTTC. The full variable domain, in which reference TRBV9 and TRBJ2-7 provide the parts outside the CDR3, is DSGVTQTPKHLITATGQRVTLRCSPRSGDLSVYWYQQSLDQGLQFLIQYYNGEERAKGNILERFSAQQFPDLHSELNLSSLELGDSALYFCASSAFGQAYEQYFGPGTRLTVT.

A remark on this clone: The sample holds other DNA sequences that translate to the same CDR3. CDR3 sequence: CASSFLAGDYEQYF. The CDR3 nucleotides read TGTGCCAGCAGTTTCCTGGCGGGAGACTACGAGCAGTACTTC. This sequence joins TRBV27 and TRBJ2-7; TRBD2 aligns across 7 bases. J was trimmed by 3 bases and V by 3 bases; bases with no gene match: 5. CDR1 and CDR2 (germline): MNHEY, SMNVEV (reference sequence). This CDR3 region has 14 residues.

The chain employs TRBV4-2 and TRBJ1-2, with 9 positions matching TRBD1. Trimming removed 3 bases from V and 7 bases from J; junction bases left unmatched: 3. CDR1 is LGHNA and CDR2 is YNFKEQ in the germline V gene. The CDR3 length is 13 residues. The CDR3, as DNA: TGTGCCAGCAGCCAGATGGACAGGGGTGGCTACACCTTC. It encodes CASSQMDRGGYTF.

This clone was recorded once. V gene TRBV6-5 combines with J gene TRBJ1-1; D is perhaps TRBD1 (6 bases). Looked up from germline, CDR1 is MNHEY and CDR2 is SVGAGI. This CDR3 contains 15 residues. The V gene lost 7 bases and the J gene lost 4 bases, with 19 bases spanning the gap. The CDR3 DNA sequence: TGTGCCAGCACCCCCGCAGGGGCGATTTTCACTGAAGCTTTCTTT. Translating gives CASTPAGAIFTEAFF.

This chain connects TRBV19 to TRBJ1-1; maybe TRBD1 (6 bases). The CDR3 consists of 14 residues. V was clipped by 3 bases and J by 2 bases, with 10 bases between them. Per the germline V gene, CDR1 is LNHDA and CDR2 is SQIVND (reference sequence). The CDR3: CASSMTGGNTEAFF. The DNA of the CDR3 is TGTGCCAGTAGTATGACAGGCGGCAACACTGAAGCTTTCTTT.

The chain couples TRBV6-5 to TRBJ1-1; 8 nucleotides match TRBD1. Germline trimming cut 0 bases from V and 11 bases from J; bases unmatched to any gene: 14. There are 16 residues in the CDR3. Germline values: CDR1 MNHEY, CDR2 SVGAGI. CDR3 loop: CASSYSTTGAVPRAFF. CDR3 bases: TGTGCCAGCAGTTACTCTACGACAGGGGCCGTACCGAGGGCTTTCTTT.

The rearrangement links TRBV9 to TRBJ2-7; 8 bases align to TRBD2. The CDR3 sequence is 15 residues long. The ends lost 2 bases at V and 3 bases at J; junction bases unmatched: 7. In germline, CDR1 is SGDLS, CDR2 YYNGEE. In nucleotides, the CDR3 is TGTGCCAGCAGCGTTAGACTAGCGCCCGTCTACGAGCAGTACTTC. Translation gives CASSVRLAPVYEQYF.

This clone was detected once. The genes are TRBV7-3 and TRBJ2-2; TRBD2 aligns across 15 bases. The CDR3 covers 17 residues. Looked up from germline, CDR1 is SGHTA and CDR2 is FQGTGA. Trimming took 4 bases from V and 7 from J; bases not matched to a gene: 7. CDR3 residues: CASSSGLAGGPGGELFF. In nucleotides, the CDR3 is TGTGCCAGCAGCTCAGGACTAGCGGGAGGGCCTGGCGGGGAGCTGTTTTTT.

The chain carries TRBV27 and TRBJ2-7; D may be TRBD2 (5 bases). The V and J ends lost 8 bases and 4 bases respectively, with 24 bases between them. Looked up from germline, CDR1 is MNHEY and CDR2 is SMNVEV (reference sequence). There are 16 residues in the CDR3. The CDR3 is CASSLITGVGVYEQYF. CDR3 DNA sequence: TGTGCCAGCTCCTTAATCACCGGGGTTGGGGTATACGAGCAGTACTTC.

This chain connects TRBV9 to TRBJ2-1, with D unresolved. V lost 0 bases to trimming and J lost 3 bases, with 13 bases between them. The CDR3 sequence is 16 residues long. The germline gives CDR1 SGDLS, CDR2 YYNGEE. The CDR3 region has the DNA TGTGCCAGCAGCGTAGGATCCACACCTCTCTACAATGAGCAGTTCTTC. The encoded protein is CASSVGSTPLYNEQFF.

V usage is TRBV11-2 and J usage is TRBJ2-5; D tentatively fits TRBD1 or TRBD2 (5 bases each). The CDR3 extends over 14 amino acids. Germline V gives CDR1 SGHAT, CDR2 FQNNGV. V was trimmed by 5 bases and J by 9 bases, leaving 19 bases between them. The CDR3 nucleotides are TGTGCCAGCAGCCCAACCTCAGGGTTGAGGGCCCAGTACTTC. This sequence encodes CASSPTSGLRAQYF. Drawing the rest from reference TRBV11-2 and TRBJ2-5, the complete variable domain is EAGVAQSPRYKIIEKRQSVAFWCNPISGHATLYWYQQILGQGPKLLIQFQNNGVVDDSQLPKDRFSAERLKGVDSTLKIQPAKLEDSAVYLCASSPTSGLRAQYFGPGTRLLVL.

In DNA, the CDR3 is TGTGCCAGCAGTTCGGAGGCCTTCTCCTACAATGAGCAGTTCTTC. Translating gives CASSSEAFSYNEQFF. This chain joins TRBV6-5 and TRBJ2-1; D perhaps matches TRBD2 (5 bases). The CDR3 length is 15 residues. Trimming cost V 4 bases and J 0 bases, with 10 bases left between them. Germline V lookup: CDR1 MNHEY, CDR2 SVGAGI.

For this clone: The sample contains more than one DNA sequence encoding this CDR3. The chain uses TRBV5-4 and TRBJ2-7; D is perhaps TRBD1 (5 bases). Deletions cut 4 bases from V and 2 bases from J, with 7 bases between. The germline gives CDR1 SGHNT, CDR2 YYREEE (reference sequence). The CDR3 is 12 residues long. The CDR3 here is CASSLDTYEQYF. The CDR3 coding sequence is TGTGCCAGCAGCCTGGACACCTACGAGCAGTACTTC.

As concerns this clone: The same CDR3 also results from other DNA sequences found in this sample. The rearrangement joins TRBV7-9 to TRBJ2-5; unclear D gene. Germline loops: CDR1 SEHNR, CDR2 FQNEAQ (reference sequence). V dropped 0 bases and J dropped 2 bases, with 10 bases sitting between them. CDR3 length: 15 amino acids. CDR3 residues: CASSLARPTQETQYF. CDR3 nucleotide sequence: TGTGCCAGCAGCTTAGCGAGGCCTACACAAGAGACCCAGTACTTC.

To note about this clone: Different DNA sequences within this sample yield the same CDR3. The gene calls are TRBV2 and TRBJ1-5; D might be TRBD1 (5 bases). With 4 bases removed from V and 2 bases from J, the gap between germline ends came to 9 bases. The CDR3 contains 14 residues. CDR1 and CDR2 from the germline V gene are SNHLY and FYNNEI. CDR3 in DNA: TGTGCCAGCAGTGTGGGGACCCGCAATCAGCCCCAGCATTTT. Translated: CASSVGTRNQPQHF.

The chain combines TRBV10-3 with TRBJ2-7; D is undetermined. V was pared by 10 bases and J by 4 bases, with 8 bases between. The CDR3 totals 10 residues. The germline V gene encodes CDR1 ENHRY and CDR2 SYGVKD. CDR3 nucleotide sequence: TGTGCCAGCAACCAATACGAGCAGTACTTC. Its protein product is CASNQYEQYF.

V usage is TRBV7-9 and J usage is TRBJ2-7; D is unclear. Germline V gives CDR1 SEHNR, CDR2 FQNEAQ (reference sequence). Trimming cost V 2 bases and J 10 bases, with 18 bases left between them. The CDR3 loop spans 14 amino acids. CDR3 in amino acids: CASSLSLVLAPQYF. CDR3 bases: TGTGCCAGCAGCTTAAGTCTTGTATTGGCCCCCCAGTACTTC. The entire variable domain, with the rest obtained from reference TRBV7-9 and TRBJ2-7, is as follows: DTGVSQNPRHKITKRGQNVTFRCDPISEHNRLYWYRQTLGQGPEFLTYFQNEAQLEKSRLLSDRFSAERPKGSFSTLEIQRTEQGDSAMYLCASSLSLVLAPQYFGPGTRLTVT.

The rearrangement uses TRBV29-1 and TRBJ2-3; weak D call: TRBD2 (7 bases). Germline CDR1 SQVTM, CDR2 ANQGSEA. CDR3 length: 15 residues. Trimming pared 7 bases from V and 0 bases from J, leaving 17 bases between. The CDR3 sequence: CSAGVGGRSTDTQYF. The CDR3 DNA reads TGCAGCGCCGGGGTCGGGGGGCGGAGCACAGATACGCAGTATTTT.

V gene TRBV7-2 combines with J gene TRBJ2-1; D remains unclear. The CDR3 has 15 residues. From germline, CDR1 is SGHTA and CDR2 FQGNSA. The V and J ends lost 1 base and 1 base respectively, with 8 bases between them. In DNA form, the CDR3 reads TGTGCCAGCAGCTTAGGGGTCCGATCCTACAATGAGCAGTTCTTC. Translated, it gives CASSLGVRSYNEQFF.

V is TRBV6-5 and J is TRBJ2-3; 13 positions agree with TRBD2. This CDR3 has 15 residues. Germline V CDR1 and CDR2: MNHEY, SVGAGI. J was trimmed by 2 bases and V by 7 bases; bases with no gene match: 3. CDR3 protein: CASNGLAGDTDTQYF. The CDR3 DNA reads as TGTGCCAGCAACGGACTAGCGGGGGACACAGATACGCAGTATTTT.

This clone was picked up one time. The rearrangement links TRBV29-1 to TRBJ2-5; 9 bases match TRBD2. The CDR3 runs to 14 residues. The V gene's germline CDR1 is SQVTM and CDR2 ANQGSEA. V shed 5 bases, J shed 4 bases, and the junction held 8 bases outside the gene matches. CDR3 in amino acids: CSVRVSGSPETQYF. CDR3 bases: TGCAGCGTTCGTGTTAGCGGGAGCCCAGAGACCCAGTACTTC.

This chain joins TRBV18 and TRBJ2-2; D unresolved. The germline V gene encodes CDR1 KGHSH and CDR2 LQKENI. CDR3 length: 19 amino acids. V lost 3 bases and J 0 bases, leaving 20 bases between the germline ends. The CDR3 is CASSPRRLGQAANTGELFF. DNA of the CDR3: TGTGCCAGCTCACCGCGAAGGCTCGGGCAGGCAGCGAACACCGGGGAGCTGTTTTTT.

This clone was seen a single time. The rearrangement joins TRBV7-3 to TRBJ1-4; D is possibly TRBD1 (5 bases). CDR1 is SGHTA and CDR2 is FQGTGA in the germline V gene. CDR3 length: 14 residues. V lost 5 bases to trimming and J lost 8 bases, with 15 bases between them. CDR3 sequence: CASSPSGGYEKLFF. CDR3 bases: TGTGCCAGCAGCCCCTCGGGGGGGTACGAAAAACTGTTTTTT. The whole variable domain, filled in from reference TRBV7-3 and TRBJ1-4, reads GAGVSQTPSNKVTEKGKYVELRCDPISGHTALYWYRQSLGQGPEFLIYFQGTGAADDSGLPNDRFFAVRPEGSVSTLKIQRTERGDSAVYLCASSPSGGYEKLFFGSGTQLSVL.

Here the CDR3 reads CASSSLREGRSYEQYF. The CDR3 DNA reads TGTGCCAGCAGCTCCCTACGGGAGGGCCGATCCTACGAGCAGTACTTC. The chain is built from TRBV7-9 and TRBJ2-5, with 8 bases that match TRBD2. The end of the DNA aligns better with TRBJ2-7, so the J call may be wrong. There are 16 residues in the CDR3. Germline CDR1 and CDR2: SEHNR and FQNEAQ (reference sequence).

The CDR3 DNA sequence: TGTGCCAGCAGTTTCTTCGGGACAGCTAAAGAGACCCAGTACTTC. This codes for CASSFFGTAKETQYF. The chain has TRBV28 and TRBJ2-5; 7 bases align to TRBD1. Germline V gene lookup returns CDR1 MDHEN and CDR2 SYDVKM. CDR3 length: 15 residues. Unmatched junction bases numbered 7, after V lost 3 bases and J lost 3 bases.

This chain connects TRBV6-5 to TRBJ2-2, with D hard to call. The CDR3 loop spans 16 amino acids. Germline loops: CDR1 MNHEY, CDR2 SVGAGI. The V gene lost 0 bases and the J gene lost 1 base, with 9 bases spanning the gap. The chain's CDR3 is CASSYSGGVNTGELFF. Here the CDR3 DNA reads TGTGCCAGCAGTTACTCAGGCGGCGTGAACACCGGGGAGCTGTTTTTT.

The chain uses TRBV27 and TRBJ2-7, with TRBD1 identical over 8 bases. The CDR3 consists of 15 residues. The germline gives CDR1 MNHEY, CDR2 SMNVEV (reference sequence). V shed 3 bases, J shed 6 bases, and the junction held 10 bases outside the gene matches. CDR3: CASSFGPDRDREQYF. The CDR3 bases are TGTGCCAGCAGTTTCGGGCCGGACAGGGACCGCGAGCAGTACTTC.

V is TRBV7-8 and J is TRBJ2-7, with 7 nucleotides matching TRBD2. With V trimmed by 5 bases and J by 3 bases, 13 bases remained unmatched. Germline CDR1 and CDR2: SGHVS and FQNEAQ. This CDR3 has 16 amino acids. Written as DNA, the CDR3 is TGTGCCAGCAGCGGCCGGGGAGCTAGCGGAAACTACGAGCAGTACTTC. It encodes CASSGRGASGNYEQYF.

The rearrangement links TRBV28 to TRBJ1-3; D not certain. Germline CDR1 reads MDHEN; CDR2 reads SYDVKM. The CDR3 is 14 residues long. Trimming shortened V by 8 bases and J by 0 bases, and 11 bases separated the two germline ends. DNA of the CDR3: TGTGCCAGCCAGAGATTTGACTCTGGAAACACCATATATTTT. Translating it yields CASQRFDSGNTIYF.

The chain carries TRBV5-1 and TRBJ1-4, with unresolved D. Germline V gives CDR1 SGHRS, CDR2 YFSETQ. With 4 bases removed from V and 4 bases from J, the gap between germline ends came to 14 bases. CDR3 size: 15 residues. The CDR3 nucleotides are TGCGCCAGCAGCCCATATGGGAGGGTTAATGAAAAACTGTTTTTT. Translating gives CASSPYGRVNEKLFF. Combining the CDR3 with reference TRBV5-1 and TRBJ1-4 gives the whole variable domain KAGVTQTPRYLIKTRGQQVTLSCSPISGHRSVSWYQQTPGQGLQFLFEYFSETQRNKGNFPGRFSGRQFSNSRSEMNVSTLELGDSALYLCASSPYGRVNEKLFFGSGTQLSVL.

V and J are TRBV5-1 and TRBJ2-3; no definite D call. CDR3 length: 14 amino acids. Trimming took 0 bases from V and 4 from J, leaving 9 bases between them. Germline CDR1 reads SGHRS; CDR2 reads YFSETQ. CDR3 sequence (DNA): TGCGCCAGCAGCTTGGATGGGTTCGCAGATACGCAGTATTTT. As protein: CASSLDGFADTQYF.

The rearrangement links TRBV5-5 to TRBJ2-7; no clear D gene. The germline CDR1 and CDR2 sequences are SGHKS and YYEKEE (reference sequence). Between the trimmed V and J ends, which lost 0 bases and 2 bases, there was a span of 15 bases. CDR3 size: 16 residues. CDR3 nucleotides: TGTGCCAGCAGCTTGGTTCAAAGCCAATTCCCCTACGAGCAGTACTTC. This encodes CASSLVQSQFPYEQYF.